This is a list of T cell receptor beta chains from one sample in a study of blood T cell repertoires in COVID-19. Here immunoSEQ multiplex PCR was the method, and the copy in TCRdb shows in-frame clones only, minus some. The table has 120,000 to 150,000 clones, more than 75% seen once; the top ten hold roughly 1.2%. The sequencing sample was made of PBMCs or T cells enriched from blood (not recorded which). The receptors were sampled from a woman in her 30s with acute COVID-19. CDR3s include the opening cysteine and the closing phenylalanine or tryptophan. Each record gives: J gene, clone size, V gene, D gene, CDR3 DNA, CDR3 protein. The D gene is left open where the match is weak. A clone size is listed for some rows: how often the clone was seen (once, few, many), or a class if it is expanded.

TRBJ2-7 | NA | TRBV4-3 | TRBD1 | TGCGCCAGCAGCCGTCTCCGGGACAGTAATTCTTACGAGCAGTACTTC | CASSRLRDSNSYEQYF
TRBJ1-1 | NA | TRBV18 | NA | TGTGCCAGCTCACCGTCACAGATCCAGAACACTGAAGCTTTCTTT | CASSPSQIQNTEAFF
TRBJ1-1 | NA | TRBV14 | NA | TGTGCCAGCAGCCAATCTGAAGGGACATTGAACACTGAAGCTTTCTTT | CASSQSEGTLNTEAFF
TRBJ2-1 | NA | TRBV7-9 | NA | TGTGCCAGCAGCTTTATGAGCGCTCATGAGCAGTTCTTC | CASSFMSAHEQFF
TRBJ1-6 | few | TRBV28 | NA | TGTGCCAGCAGAGGGAGTTATTCACCCCTCCACTTT | CASRGSYSPLHF
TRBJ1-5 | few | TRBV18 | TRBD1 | TGTGCCAGCTCACTGGCACAGGGGGACAATCAGCCCCAGCATTTT | CASSLAQGDNQPQHF
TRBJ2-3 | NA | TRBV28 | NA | TGTGCCAGCTCTGCTAGCATAGATACGCAGTATTTT | CASSASIDTQYF
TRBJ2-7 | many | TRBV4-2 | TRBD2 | TGTGCCAGCAGCCCGGGACTACTCTACGAGCAGTACTTC | CASSPGLLYEQYF
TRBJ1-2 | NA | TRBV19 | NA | TGTGCCAGTAATCGAAGAGCCAGGGGCTATGGCTACACCTTC | CASNRRARGYGYTF
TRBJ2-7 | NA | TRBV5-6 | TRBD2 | TGTGCCAGCAGCTTCCCTCTAGCGGGAGGCGAGCAGTACTTC | CASSFPLAGGEQYF
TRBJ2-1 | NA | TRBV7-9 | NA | TGTGCCAGCAGCCCAACTTGGAATGAGCAGTTCTTC | CASSPTWNEQFF
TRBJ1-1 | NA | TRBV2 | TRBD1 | TGTGCCAGCAGTGGACAGGGGAGACAGGGAGCTTTCTTT | CASSGQGRQGAFF
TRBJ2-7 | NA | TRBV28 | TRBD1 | TGTGCCAGCAGGGGGGGACAGGGGGCCCACGAGCAGTACTTC | CASRGGQGAHEQYF
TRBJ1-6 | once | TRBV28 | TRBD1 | TGTGCCAGCAGTTGGGGGACAGGGGAGAATTCACCCCTCCACTTT | CASSWGTGENSPLHF
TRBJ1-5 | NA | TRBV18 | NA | TGTGCCAGCTCACCAAAATCGACAGGCAATCAGCCCCAGCATTTT | CASSPKSTGNQPQHF
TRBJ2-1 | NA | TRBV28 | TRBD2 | TGTGCCAGCAGTGTCGGGACTAGCGGTTACAATGAGCAGTTCTTC | CASSVGTSGYNEQFF
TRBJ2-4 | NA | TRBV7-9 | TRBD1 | TGTGCCAGCAGCTCACAGGGGTCCAAAAACATTCAGTACTTC | CASSSQGSKNIQYF
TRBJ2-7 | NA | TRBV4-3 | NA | TGCGCCAGCAGCCTCGACACCTACTCCTACGAGCAGTACTTC | CASSLDTYSYEQYF
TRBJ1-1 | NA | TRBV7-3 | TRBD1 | TGTGCCAGCAGCCAAGGGGGCCAGAACACTGAAGCTTTCTTT | CASSQGGQNTEAFF
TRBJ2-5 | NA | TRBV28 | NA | TGTGCCAGCAGCCCCCCTTTCGGGAGAGGGGCCCAAGAGACCCAGTACTTC | CASSPPFGRGAQETQYF
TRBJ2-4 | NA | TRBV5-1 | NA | TGCGCCAGCAGCCCCTGGGGCGACAGAAACATTCAGTACTTC | CASSPWGDRNIQYF
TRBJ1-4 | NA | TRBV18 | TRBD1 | TGTGCCAGCACCCCGGGGACAGTCAATGAAAAACTGTTTTTT | CASTPGTVNEKLFF
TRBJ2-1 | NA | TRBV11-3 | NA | TGTGCCAGCAGCTTAGATCTCAGGGATACCCACAATGAGCAGTTCTTC | CASSLDLRDTHNEQFF
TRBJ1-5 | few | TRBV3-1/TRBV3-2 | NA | TGTGCCAGCAGCCAAGGGAGATATAGCAATCAGCCCCAGCATTTT | CASSQGRYSNQPQHF
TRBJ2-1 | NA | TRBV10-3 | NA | TGTGCCATCAGTGAGCAGGGTGGCTTCCCCAATGAGCAGTTCTTC | CAISEQGGFPNEQFF
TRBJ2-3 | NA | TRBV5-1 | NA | TGCGCCAGCAGCTTTAGTAACACAGATACGCAGTATTTT | CASSFSNTDTQYF
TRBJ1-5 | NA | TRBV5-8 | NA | TGTGCCAGCAGCTCCCTAAGGGCGGGGGATCAGCCCCAGCATTTT | CASSSLRAGDQPQHF
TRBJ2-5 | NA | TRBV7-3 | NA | TGTGCCAGCAGCTTATATGGCAAGGAGAGTGTCTTGACCCAGTACTTC | CASSLYGKESVLTQYF
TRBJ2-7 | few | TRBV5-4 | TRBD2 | TGTGCCAGCAGCAGGGAGGGACCGGACTACGAGCAGTACTTC | CASSREGPDYEQYF
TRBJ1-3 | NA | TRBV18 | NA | TGTGCCAGCTCACAGGGGCGACCGAACTCTGGAAACACCATATATTTT | CASSQGRPNSGNTIYF
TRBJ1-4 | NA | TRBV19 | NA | TGTGCCAGTAAAGAGGTTGGGAGATATGAAAAACTGTTTTTT | CASKEVGRYEKLFF